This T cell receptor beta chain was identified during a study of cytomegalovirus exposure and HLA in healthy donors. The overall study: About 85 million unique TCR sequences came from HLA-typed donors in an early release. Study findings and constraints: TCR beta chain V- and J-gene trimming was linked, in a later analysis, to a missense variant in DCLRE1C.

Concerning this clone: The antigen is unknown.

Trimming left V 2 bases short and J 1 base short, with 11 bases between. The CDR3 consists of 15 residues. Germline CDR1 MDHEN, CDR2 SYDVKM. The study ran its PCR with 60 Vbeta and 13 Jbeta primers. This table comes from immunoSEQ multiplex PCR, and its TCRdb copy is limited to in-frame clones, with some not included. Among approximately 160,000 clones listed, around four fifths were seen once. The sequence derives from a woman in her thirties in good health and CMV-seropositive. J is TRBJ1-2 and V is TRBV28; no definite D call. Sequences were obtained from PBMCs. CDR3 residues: CASSLRLTGNYGYTF. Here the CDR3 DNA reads TGTGCCAGCAGTTTACGCCTTACTGGTAACTATGGCTACACCTTC.